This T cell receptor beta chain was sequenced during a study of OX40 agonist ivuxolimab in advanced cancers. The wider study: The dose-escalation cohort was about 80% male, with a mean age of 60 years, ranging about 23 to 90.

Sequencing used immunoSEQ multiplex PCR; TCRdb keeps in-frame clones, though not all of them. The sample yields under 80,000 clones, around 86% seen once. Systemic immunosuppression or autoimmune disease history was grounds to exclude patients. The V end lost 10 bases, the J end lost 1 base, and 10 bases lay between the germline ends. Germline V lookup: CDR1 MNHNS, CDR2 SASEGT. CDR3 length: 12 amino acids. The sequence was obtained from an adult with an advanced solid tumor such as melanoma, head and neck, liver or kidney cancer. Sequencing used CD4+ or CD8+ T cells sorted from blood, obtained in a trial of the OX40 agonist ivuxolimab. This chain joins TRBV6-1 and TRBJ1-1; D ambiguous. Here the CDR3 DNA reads TGTGCCACGCGGCGGCAGAACACTGAAGCTTTCTTT. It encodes CATRRQNTEAFF.